These 5 T cell receptor beta chains came from one sample sequenced in a study of cytomegalovirus exposure and HLA in healthy donors. The primer mix had 60 Vbeta and 13 Jbeta primers. The protocol was immunoSEQ multiplex PCR, while the TCRdb copy is restricted to in-frame clones and leaves out a portion. The repertoire consists of 84,000 or so clones, with more than 60% occurring once and the leading ten covering under 2.5%. Sequences were obtained from PBMCs. Receptors were obtained from a boy aged 5-17 years in good health and CMV-seronegative.

V is TRBV7-2 and J is TRBJ2-2; tentatively, D is TRBD2 (5 bases). The CDR3 is 14 amino acids. Trimming removed 2 bases from V and 6 bases from J, with 10 bases in between. CDR1 is SGHTA and CDR2 is FQGNSA in the germline V gene. The CDR3 DNA is TGTGCCAGCAGCTTAAATCCGGGGTCCGGGGAGCTGTTTTTT. Translated, it gives CASSLNPGSGELFF. The whole variable domain, remainder taken from reference TRBV7-2 and TRBJ2-2, is GAGVSQSPSNKVTEKGKDVELRCDPISGHTALYWYRQSLGQGLEFLIYFQGNSAPDKSGLPSDRFSAERTGGSVSTLTIQRTQQEDSAVYLCASSLNPGSGELFFGEGSRLTVL.

The chain uses TRBV6-5 and TRBJ2-5, with TRBD1 as a possible D gene (5 bases). Germline V gene sequence: CDR1 MNHEY, CDR2 SVGAGI. This CDR3 comprises 13 residues. Trimming left V 2 bases short and J 1 base short, with 5 bases between. CDR3 sequence (DNA): TGTGCCAGCAGTTACAGGGGCCAAGAGACCCAGTACTTC. Protein: CASSYRGQETQYF.

This sequence joins TRBV7-6 and TRBJ2-7; 12 bases are a match to TRBD2. The junction had 3 bases not matched to a gene; V was cut back by 0 bases and J by 3 bases. Germline V gives CDR1 SGHVS, CDR2 FNYEAQ. The CDR3 consists of 16 residues. This CDR3 is CASSLALLAGGYEQYF. CDR3 nucleotides: TGTGCCAGCAGCTTAGCACTACTAGCGGGAGGCTACGAGCAGTACTTC.

The rearrangement joins TRBV28 to TRBJ2-5; D gene unclear. Germline V gene lookup returns CDR1 MDHEN and CDR2 SYDVKM. V lost 5 bases, J lost 1 base, and 11 bases lay in between. The CDR3 is made up of 14 amino acids. The CDR3 sequence: CASSPRMSQETQYF. The CDR3 DNA follows: TGTGCCAGCAGTCCTAGAATGTCCCAAGAGACCCAGTACTTC.

The V and J genes are TRBV6-5 and TRBJ2-1; 11 bases align to TRBD1. The germline CDR1 and CDR2 sequences are MNHEY and SVGAGI. The J segment lost 8 bases and the V segment lost 4 bases, leaving 7 bases of the junction unmatched. The CDR3 is 15 amino acids. The chain's CDR3 is CASSLDRDRGDEQFF. The CDR3 DNA reads TGTGCCAGCAGTTTAGACCGGGACAGGGGGGATGAGCAGTTCTTC.